The 2 T cell receptor beta chains below all came from one sample that was sequenced in a study of identical twins. TCRdb recomputed calls from the 5' RACE reads with MiXCR, one row per CDR3 protein. This repertoire shows approximately 550,000 distinct CDR3 sequences, about a fifth found once; its top ten account for around 0.5%. The same sample was also used in a study of yellow fever vaccine responses in identical twins.

Sequences were obtained from CD4+ T cells sorted from blood. These receptors all come from a woman in her late teens or twenties in good health.

This clonotype was counted a few times. The genes are TRBV12-3 or TRBV12-4 and TRBJ1-4, with D unclear. V lost 7 bases and J 5 bases, leaving 20 bases between the germline ends. The CDR3 extends over 16 amino acids. CDR3 sequence reads: CASTKTRSTLNEKLFF. CDR3 nucleotides: TGTGCCAGCACCAAGACCAGATCAACACTGAATGAAAAACTGTTTTTT.

This chain connects TRBV15 to TRBJ2-7, with D uncertain. This CDR3 comprises 14 residues. Between the trimmed V and J ends, which lost 0 bases and 2 bases, there was a span of 8 bases. Germline V gene sequence: CDR1 LNHNV, CDR2 YYDKDF (reference sequence). In DNA form, the CDR3 reads TGTGCCACCAGCAGAGACTTATCGACCTACGAGCAGTACTTC. It specifies CATSRDLSTYEQYF.